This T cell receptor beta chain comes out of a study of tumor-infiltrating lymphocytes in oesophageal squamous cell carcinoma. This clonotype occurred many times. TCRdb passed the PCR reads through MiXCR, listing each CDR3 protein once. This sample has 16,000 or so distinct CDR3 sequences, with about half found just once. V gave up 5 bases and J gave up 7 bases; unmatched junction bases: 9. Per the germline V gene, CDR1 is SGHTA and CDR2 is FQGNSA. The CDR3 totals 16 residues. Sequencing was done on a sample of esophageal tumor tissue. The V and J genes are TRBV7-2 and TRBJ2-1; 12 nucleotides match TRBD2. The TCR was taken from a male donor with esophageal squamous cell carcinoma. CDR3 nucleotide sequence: TGTGCCAGCAGCGACCGGACTAGCGGGACAAGGAATGAGCAGTTCTTC. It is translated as CASSDRTSGTRNEQFF.